This T cell receptor (beta chain) was obtained from a study of Graves' ophthalmopathy and Graves' hyperthyroidism. As to this clonotype: Its antigen remains unidentified. A much larger clone differs from this one at a single base, so this may be a read error.

Study results and limitations: Also, most clonotypes expanded in the thyroid above 0.001 frequency appeared in blood.

The CDR3 covers 14 residues. The germline V gene has CDR1 SGHTA and CDR2 FQGNSA. RNA served as the template for amplifying TCR beta CDR3 regions. An opening RT-PCR round employed HTBI primers and preceded a second-round multiplex PCR. TCRdb reanalysed the multiplex PCR reads using MiXCR and keeps one entry per CDR3 protein. Of 740,000 or so distinct CDR3 sequences listed, 35% to 50% are singletons. Ophthalmopathy donors were characterized by moderate-to-severe activity, CAS of at least 3, NOSPECS of at least 4, and duration under 3 months. PBMCs were isolated by Ficoll-Paque density gradient centrifugation, using more than 8.5 ml of fresh peripheral blood as the starting material.

The chain has TRBV7-2 and TRBJ1-5, with D unclear. Sequencing was carried out using peripheral blood. The sequence came from an adult man with Graves' ophthalmopathy. The CDR3 loop reads CVSSWIGRNQPQHF. CDR3 nucleotide sequence: TGTGTCAGCAGCTGGATCGGACGCAATCAGCCCCAGCATTTT.